The 28 T cell receptor beta chains below come from one sample, sequenced in a study of a mutant IDH1 vaccine in newly diagnosed glioma. These TCRs' antigens remain unknown. Documented time point: week 11, during vaccination. A single vaccine dose contained 300 ug of mutant IDH1 20-mer peptide, and topical imiquimod was used with it. The protocol was immunoSEQ multiplex PCR, while the TCRdb copy is restricted to in-frame clones and leaves out a portion. Of about 130,000 clones in the sample, around 80% are singletons; the top ten hold 5.5%. This sample comprised PBMCs, obtained from a glioma patient whose treatment included an IDH1 peptide vaccine. The receptor set was obtained from a man aged 35 to 55 with glioma.

V and J are TRBV30 and TRBJ1-5; maybe TRBD1 (5 bases). The V end was cut by 0 bases, the J end by 1 base, with 10 bases between. The germline gives CDR1 GTSNPN, CDR2 SVGIG (reference sequence). The CDR3 is 15 amino acids. The CDR3 loop is CAWSVGQGSNQPQHF. For the CDR3, the DNA is TGTGCCTGGAGTGTGGGGCAGGGAAGCAATCAGCCCCAGCATTTT. Full variable domain (remainder filled in from reference TRBV30 and TRBJ1-5): SQTIHQWPATLVQPVGSPLSLECTVEGTSNPNLYWYRQAAGRGLQLLFYSVGIGQISSEVPQNLSASRPQDRQFILSSKKLLLSDSGFYLCAWSVGQGSNQPQHFGDGTRLSIL.

The chain uses TRBV6-5 and TRBJ2-1; D might be TRBD1 (6 bases). CDR1 and CDR2 (germline): MNHEY, SVGAGI. The CDR3 contains 14 residues. V shed 2 bases and J shed 4 bases, with 9 bases lying between them. CDR3 amino acids: CASSYGTPYNEQFF. The CDR3 bases are TGTGCCAGCAGTTACGGGACACCTTACAATGAGCAGTTCTTC.

This clone was counted only a few times. This chain connects TRBV9 to TRBJ2-3; 7 bases match TRBD2. The CDR3 is 12 residues long. CDR1 SGDLS and CDR2 YYNGEE come from the germline V gene. The V gene end was trimmed by 4 bases and the J gene end by 6 bases; junction bases not matched to a gene: 2. This chain's CDR3 is CASSQAGDTQYF. In DNA, the CDR3 is TGTGCCAGCAGCCAAGCGGGGGATACGCAGTATTTT.

This clone appeared a few times. The chain combines TRBV5-5 with TRBJ1-5, with D maybe TRBD1 (6 bases). The germline CDR1 and CDR2 sequences are SGHKS and YYEKEE (reference sequence). The CDR3 has 14 amino acids. The V end lost 1 base, the J end lost 7 bases, and 12 bases lay between the germline ends. The CDR3 loop is CASSLIQGFQPQHF. The CDR3 nucleotides are TGTGCCAGCAGCTTGATACAGGGTTTCCAGCCCCAGCATTTT.

This clone appeared a single time. The chain carries TRBV19 and TRBJ1-2, with TRBD1 matching 7 bases. The CDR3 contains 13 residues. The V segment lost 5 bases and the J segment 2 bases; nucleotides outside the gene matches: 2. Germline values: CDR1 LNHDA, CDR2 SQIVND (reference sequence). This CDR3 reads CASSDRANYGYTF. CDR3 DNA: TGTGCCAGTAGTGACAGGGCGAACTATGGCTACACCTTC.

The V and J genes are TRBV5-1 and TRBJ2-3, with D possibly matching TRBD1 (5 bases). Per the germline V gene, CDR1 is SGHRS and CDR2 is YFSETQ. The CDR3 consists of 15 residues. V lost 0 bases and J 3 bases, leaving 11 bases between the germline ends. In DNA, the CDR3 is TGCGCCAGCAGCTTGGAGGGGATCGGTACAGATACGCAGTATTTT. Its protein is CASSLEGIGTDTQYF.

The chain combines TRBV9 with TRBJ2-3; D is unclear. Trimming took off 0 bases at V and 2 bases at J, with 13 bases between the two ends. The CDR3 spans 16 residues. Looked up from germline, CDR1 is SGDLS and CDR2 is YYNGEE. The DNA for the CDR3 is TGTGCCAGCAGCGTAGCATCGACGGATTCCACAGATACGCAGTATTTT. The encoded protein is CASSVASTDSTDTQYF.

The gene calls are TRBV7-8 and TRBJ2-5; 13 nucleotides line up with TRBD2. This CDR3 contains 17 residues. The V segment lost 5 bases and the J segment 5 bases; nucleotides outside the gene matches: 11. Germline values: CDR1 SGHVS, CDR2 FQNEAQ. The CDR3 here is CASSEGTSGELQETQYF. For the CDR3, the DNA is TGTGCCAGCAGCGAGGGGACTAGCGGGGAACTCCAGGAGACCCAGTACTTC.

The chain is built from TRBV28 and TRBJ1-1; D unresolved. This CDR3 comprises 14 residues. Germline CDR1 reads MDHEN; CDR2 reads SYDVKM. V was shortened by 4 bases and J by 4 bases, with 13 bases between the two germline ends. The CDR3 nucleotides are TGTGCCAGCAGTTCCCCGCCCCCTAGCACTGAAGCTTTCTTT. Amino acid sequence: CASSSPPPSTEAFF.

This clone appeared a few times. The chain is built from TRBV6-5 and TRBJ1-1; D remains unclear. V shed 2 bases and J shed 6 bases, with 4 bases lying between them. CDR3 size: 11 residues. CDR1 and CDR2 from the germline V gene are MNHEY and SVGAGI. CDR3: CASSYGAEAFF. The CDR3 DNA follows: TGTGCCAGCAGTTACGGGGCTGAAGCTTTCTTT.

The chain employs TRBV7-6 and TRBJ2-5; 10 positions agree with TRBD2. Losses at the gene ends were 1 base for V and 5 bases for J; bases not matched to a gene: 10. Per germline, CDR1 SGHVS and CDR2 FNYEAQ. The CDR3 sequence is 17 residues long. The CDR3 spells CASSLVASGGSRETQYF. CDR3 nucleotides: TGTGCCAGCAGCTTAGTCGCTAGCGGGGGATCTAGGGAGACCCAGTACTTC.

This chain joins TRBV6-5 and TRBJ1-2; D perhaps matches TRBD1 (6 bases). Trimming took off 2 bases at V and 2 bases at J, with 12 bases between the two ends. The germline CDR1 and CDR2 sequences are MNHEY and SVGAGI. This CDR3 is 15 amino acids long. The CDR3 coding sequence is TGTGCCAGCAGTTACGGGGGGGGCTCCAACTATGGCTACACCTTC. Translating gives CASSYGGGSNYGYTF.

The gene calls are TRBV5-6 and TRBJ1-5, with a possible D match to TRBD1 (6 bases). The V gene's germline CDR1 is SGHDT and CDR2 YYEEEE. V lost 6 bases and J lost 6, with 22 bases in between. This CDR3 contains 16 residues. CDR3 sequence reads: CASTRGSQGPRQPQHF. CDR3 coding DNA: TGTGCCAGCACCAGAGGATCCCAGGGGCCCCGTCAGCCCCAGCATTTT.

This clone was observed a few times. The chain combines TRBV6-5 with TRBJ1-1, with TRBD1 matching over 7 bases. There are 13 residues in the CDR3. Germline lookup yields CDR1 MNHEY and CDR2 SVGAGI. V gave up 7 bases and J gave up 4 bases; unmatched junction bases: 6. CDR3: CASKRQGGTEAFF. DNA of the CDR3: TGTGCCAGCAAGAGACAGGGTGGCACTGAAGCTTTCTTT.

The CDR3 DNA follows: TGTGCCACCCGACAGGGAGGAGAGACCCAGTACTTC. It codes for CATRQGGETQYF. V gene TRBV19 combines with J gene TRBJ2-5, with D possibly being TRBD1 (7 bases). CDR1 LNHDA and CDR2 SQIVND come from the germline V gene (reference sequence). V gave up 10 bases and J gave up 4 bases, with 13 bases separating them. This CDR3 has 12 amino acids. Using reference TRBV19 and TRBJ2-5 for the parts outside the CDR3, the full variable domain is DGGITQSPKYLFRKEGQNVTLSCEQNLNHDAMYWYRQDPGQGLRLIYYSQIVNDFQKGDIAEGYSVSREKKESFPLTVTSAQKNPTAFYLCATRQGGETQYFGPGTRLLVL.

As to this clone: This same CDR3 is encoded by further DNA sequences in the sample. The chain couples TRBV7-3 to TRBJ2-3, with 11 positions matching TRBD2. This CDR3 is 14 amino acids long. V dropped 5 bases and J dropped 5; count of bases not matched to a gene: 3. Germline values: CDR1 SGHTA, CDR2 FQGTGA. For the CDR3, the DNA is TGTGCCAGCAGCCTAGCGGGAGGAGTAGATACGCAGTATTTT. It is translated as CASSLAGGVDTQYF.

The chain is built from TRBV4-1 and TRBJ2-7, with D possibly matching TRBD2 (6 bases). Germline V gene data show CDR1 as MGHRA and CDR2 as YSYEKL. This CDR3 region has 17 residues. V was cut by 1 base and J by 4 bases, with 20 bases left in between. This CDR3 reads CASSQGRRDRDPYEQYF. In nucleotides, the CDR3 is TGCGCCAGCAGCCAAGGGAGGAGGGACCGAGACCCGTACGAGCAGTACTTC.

This clone was counted a few times. The J gene is TRBJ1-4, the V gene TRBV6-6; 7 positions agree with TRBD1. This CDR3 spans 14 amino acids. Germline V CDR1 and CDR2: MNHNY, SVGAGI (reference sequence). V was pared by 7 bases and J by 8 bases, with 10 bases of the junction left unmatched. CDR3 loop: CASNEDRVGEKLFF. The CDR3 nucleotides are TGTGCCAGCAACGAAGACAGGGTTGGGGAAAAACTGTTTTTT.

The chain combines TRBV6-6 with TRBJ1-2; 10 bases match TRBD1. CDR3 length: 15 amino acids. Germline CDR1 and CDR2: MNHNY and SVGAGI (reference sequence). Germline trimming cut 6 bases from V and 4 bases from J; bases unmatched to any gene: 8. CDR3 nucleotides: TGTGCCAGCAGAGGGGACAGGGGCCTTCGCTATGGCTACACCTTC. Translation: CASRGDRGLRYGYTF.

This rearrangement joins TRBV5-4 to TRBJ1-2; D is possibly TRBD1 (6 bases). CDR1 is SGHNT and CDR2 is YYREEE in the germline V gene (reference sequence). This CDR3 is 14 amino acids long. V was pared by 6 bases and J by 3 bases, with 15 bases between. The chain's CDR3 is CASTIRGGDYGYTF. The CDR3 coding sequence is TGTGCCAGCACTATTAGGGGGGGTGACTATGGCTACACCTTC.

The chain employs TRBV27 and TRBJ2-3; D is unresolved. Germline-derived CDR1 and CDR2 are MNHEY and SMNVEV (reference sequence). The V end was cut by 4 bases, the J end by 4 bases, with 15 bases between. The CDR3 sequence is 15 residues long. CDR3 in amino acids: CASSSAGSSSDTQYF. CDR3 sequence (DNA): TGTGCCAGCAGTTCCGCCGGGTCCTCGTCAGATACGCAGTATTTT.

This sequence joins TRBV5-1 and TRBJ1-2; D might be TRBD1 (6 bases). In germline, CDR1 is SGHRS, CDR2 YFSETQ. There are 14 residues in the CDR3. The V end was cut by 0 bases, the J end by 6 bases, with 12 bases between. The CDR3 DNA sequence: TGCGCCAGCAGCTTGGTCCCAGGGGACCATGGCTACACCTTC. Amino acid sequence: CASSLVPGDHGYTF. Full variable domain (remainder filled in from reference TRBV5-1 and TRBJ1-2): KAGVTQTPRYLIKTRGQQVTLSCSPISGHRSVSWYQQTPGQGLQFLFEYFSETQRNKGNFPGRFSGRQFSNSRSEMNVSTLELGDSALYLCASSLVPGDHGYTFGSGTRLTVV.

This clone was seen a handful of times. This chain joins TRBV10-1 and TRBJ2-3, with D possibly being TRBD1 (7 bases). Per germline, CDR1 WNHNN and CDR2 SYGVQD (reference sequence). The V gene lost 11 bases and the J gene lost 4 bases, with 16 bases spanning the gap. The CDR3 length is 13 residues. The CDR3 region has the DNA TGCGCCGACAGGGTAGGAGGGGCAGATACGCAGTATTTT. This sequence encodes CADRVGGADTQYF.

V is TRBV10-2 and J is TRBJ2-1; 12 nucleotides align to TRBD1. The CDR3 runs 15 residues. Looked up from germline, CDR1 is WSHSY and CDR2 is SAAADI. Unmatched junction bases numbered 8, after V lost 6 bases and J lost 8 bases. CDR3 region: CASSYRDRGHDEQFF. Written as DNA, the CDR3 is TGCGCCAGCAGCTACCGGGACAGGGGGCATGATGAGCAGTTCTTC.

This clone showed up many times. The V and J genes are TRBV4-3 and TRBJ1-2; D perhaps matches TRBD1 (5 bases). The CDR3 consists of 14 residues. The germline V gene has CDR1 LGHNA and CDR2 YSLEER. The ends were cut back, 1 base at V and 3 bases at J, with 9 bases in the middle. The CDR3 sequence is CASSQVGGDYGYTF. Written as DNA, the CDR3 is TGCGCCAGCAGCCAAGTTGGGGGAGACTATGGCTACACCTTC.

The gene calls are TRBV28 and TRBJ2-7, with D hard to call. Per germline, CDR1 MDHEN and CDR2 SYDVKM. This CDR3 spans 12 amino acids. V dropped 10 bases and J dropped 4 bases, with 14 bases sitting between them. The CDR3 nucleotides read TGTGCCACTCGCGGACCGGCATACGAGCAGTACTTC. This codes for CATRGPAYEQYF.

This rearrangement joins TRBV14 to TRBJ1-4; D gene unclear. Germline V gene lookup returns CDR1 SGHDN and CDR2 FVKESK. Deletions cut 3 bases from V and 8 bases from J, with 10 bases between. The CDR3 totals 13 residues. CDR3 sequence reads: CASSQQTGEKLFF. CDR3 sequence (DNA): TGTGCCAGCAGCCAGCAGACGGGAGAAAAACTGTTTTTT.

The CDR3 bases are TGTGCCATCAGTGAGTCGAGGATGGGGGGTCGCACAGATACGCAGTATTTT. It yields the protein CAISESRMGGRTDTQYF. V is TRBV10-3 and J is TRBJ2-3, with D maybe TRBD2 (6 bases). The V end was cut by 0 bases, the J end by 1 base, with 14 bases between. The CDR3 runs to 17 residues. Germline V gene data show CDR1 as ENHRY and CDR2 as SYGVKD.